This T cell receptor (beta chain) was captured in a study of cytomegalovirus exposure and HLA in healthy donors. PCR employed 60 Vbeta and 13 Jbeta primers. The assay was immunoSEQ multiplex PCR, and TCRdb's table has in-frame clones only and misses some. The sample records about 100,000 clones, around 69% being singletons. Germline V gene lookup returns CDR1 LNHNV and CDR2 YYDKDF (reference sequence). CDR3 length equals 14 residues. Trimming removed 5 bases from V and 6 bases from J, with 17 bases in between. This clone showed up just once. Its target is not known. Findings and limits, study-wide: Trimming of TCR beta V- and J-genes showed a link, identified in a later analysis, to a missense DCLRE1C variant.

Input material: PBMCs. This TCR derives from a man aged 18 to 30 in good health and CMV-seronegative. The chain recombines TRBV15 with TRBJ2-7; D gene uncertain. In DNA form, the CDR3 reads TGTGCCACCAGCGCATTTGGAGCCTCCGGCGAGCAGTACTTC. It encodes CATSAFGASGEQYF.